This T cell receptor beta chain is from a study of a mutant IDH1 vaccine in newly diagnosed glioma. Study findings and constraints: With respect to changes in top peripheral T cell clonotypes, pseudoprogression seemed unrelated.

Time point: week 11, during vaccination. Vaccine doses each comprised 300 ug of mutant IDH1 20-mer peptide, with topical imiquimod. On this clone itself: Its specificity is unknown.

The CDR3 loop spans 13 amino acids. Trimming shortened V by 0 bases and J by 9 bases, and 11 bases separated the two germline ends. The germline CDR1 and CDR2 sequences are MNHEY and SVGAGI. Method: immunoSEQ multiplex PCR; TCRdb's copy keeps in-frame clones and lacks some. The sample carries around 62,000 clones, 70% to 90% recorded once. This chain links TRBV6-5 with TRBJ2-5; D is perhaps TRBD2 (5 bases). The clonotype comes from a man in his forties or fifties with glioma. The specimen was PBMCs, collected from a glioma patient whose treatment included an IDH1 peptide vaccine. CDR3: CASSYSLAGAQYF. The CDR3 coding sequence is TGTGCCAGCAGTTACTCCCTAGCCGGGGCCCAGTACTTC.